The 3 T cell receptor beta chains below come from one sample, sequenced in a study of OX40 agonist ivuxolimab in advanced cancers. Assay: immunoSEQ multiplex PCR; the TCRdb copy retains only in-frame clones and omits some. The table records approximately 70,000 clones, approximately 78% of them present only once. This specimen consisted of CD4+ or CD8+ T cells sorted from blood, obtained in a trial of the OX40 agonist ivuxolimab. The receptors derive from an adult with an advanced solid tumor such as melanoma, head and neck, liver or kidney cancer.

DNA for the CDR3: TGCGCCAGCAGCGAGGTAGCGGGGGCCTACAATGAGCAGTTCTTC. Its translation: CASSEVAGAYNEQFF. This chain links TRBV4-3 with TRBJ2-1; TRBD2 matches 9 bases. The V gene end was trimmed by 5 bases and the J gene end by 2 bases; junction bases not matched to a gene: 4. The CDR3 is made up of 15 amino acids. Per germline, CDR1 LGHNA and CDR2 YSLEER.

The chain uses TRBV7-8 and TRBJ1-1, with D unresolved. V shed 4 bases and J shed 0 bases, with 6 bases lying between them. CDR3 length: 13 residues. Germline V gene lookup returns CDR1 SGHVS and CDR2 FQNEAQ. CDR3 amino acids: CASSSTLNTEAFF. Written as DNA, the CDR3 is TGTGCCAGCAGCTCGACACTGAACACTGAAGCTTTCTTT.

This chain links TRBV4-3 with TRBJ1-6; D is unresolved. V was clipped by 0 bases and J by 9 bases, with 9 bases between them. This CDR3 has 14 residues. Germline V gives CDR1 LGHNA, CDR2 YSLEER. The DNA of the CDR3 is TGCGCCAGCAGCCAAGATATCGAGGGTTCACCCCTCCACTTT. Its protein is CASSQDIEGSPLHF.